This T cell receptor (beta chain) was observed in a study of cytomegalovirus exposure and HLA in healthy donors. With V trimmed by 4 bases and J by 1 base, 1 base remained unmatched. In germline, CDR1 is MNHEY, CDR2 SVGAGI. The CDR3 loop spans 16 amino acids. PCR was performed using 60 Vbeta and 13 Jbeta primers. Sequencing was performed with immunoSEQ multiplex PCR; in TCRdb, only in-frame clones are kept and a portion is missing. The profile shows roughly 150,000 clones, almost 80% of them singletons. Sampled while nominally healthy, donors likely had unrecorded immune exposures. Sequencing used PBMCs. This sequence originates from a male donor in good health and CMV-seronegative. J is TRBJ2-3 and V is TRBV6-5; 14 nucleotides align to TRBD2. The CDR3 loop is CASSLGLAGGTDTQYF. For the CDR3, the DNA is TGTGCCAGCAGTTTGGGACTAGCGGGGGGCACAGATACGCAGTATTTT.